This T cell receptor (beta chain) was captured in a study of CD8 T cells in Susac syndrome. Treatment-naive patients with stable or active relapsing-remitting disease served as multiple sclerosis controls. The CD8+ and CD4+ T cells were negatively isolated, with the TEMRA cells enriched by FACS. Germline CDR1 and CDR2: DFQATT and SNEGSKA (reference sequence). The length of the CDR3 is 13 residues. V dropped 5 bases and J dropped 0 bases, with 10 bases sitting between them. cDNA came from approximately 0.5 to 1 ug RNA primed by random hexamers. It was immunoSEQ multiplex PCR that amplified TCR beta CDR3 across 54 Vbeta and 13 Jbeta. TCRdb reprocessed the immunoSEQ multiplex PCR reads via MiXCR and lists one record per CDR3 protein. This sample carries hundreds of thousands of distinct CDR3 sequences, nearly 97% of them seen once, and the ten largest clones take 0.085% to 0.095%.

Sequences were obtained from CD4+ T cells from PBMCs. The source is a human donor with multiple sclerosis. The J gene is TRBJ1-2, the V gene TRBV20-1; D gene unclear. The CDR3, as DNA: TGCAGTGCTGTGATGGGGACTAACTATGGCTACACCTTC. Its protein is CSAVMGTNYGYTF.